This TCR beta chain was profiled in a study of shared clonotypes between healthy human individuals. The unsorted PBMC replicate PCRs were performed with roughly 280 ng DNA, 32,000 or so T cell genomes. Some clones are missing from TCRdb's copy, which holds only in-frame ones; the method was immunoSEQ multiplex PCR. The table has about 480,000 clones, 79% seen once. Germline CDR1 is SQVTM and CDR2 is ANQGSEA. This CDR3 spans 16 amino acids. V shed 0 bases and J 3 bases; nucleotides not matched to a gene: 2. Sequencing input: PBMCs. This clonotype was sampled from a woman aged 40 to 50 in good health. Some clones in this sample may be carry-over from other donors' samples. The rearrangement joins TRBV29-1 to TRBJ2-3; 14 bases align to TRBD2. CDR3 sequence (DNA): TGCAGCGTTGAAGACAGGACTAGCGGGAGGACAGATACGCAGTATTTT. Amino acid sequence: CSVEDRTSGRTDTQYF.